Shown below are 29 T cell receptor beta chains from a single sample sequenced in a study of T cell responses to AZD1222 COVID-19 vaccine. Sequencing was performed with immunoSEQ multiplex PCR; in TCRdb, only in-frame clones are kept and a portion is missing. The table records more than 150,000 clones, 75% to 90% of them present only once. The sample in question was peripheral blood, obtained on day 0 of AZD1222 vaccination. These receptors came from an adult in good health.

DNA for the CDR3: TGCGCCAGCAGCCAGGGTACCGGGACAGGGGGCATGCCCCTCCACTTT. It specifies CASSQGTGTGGMPLHF. The chain combines TRBV4-1 with TRBJ1-6, with 12 bases aligning to TRBD1. CDR3 length: 16 amino acids. Germline CDR1 reads MGHRA; CDR2 reads YSYEKL. V was pared by 3 bases and J by 13 bases, with 10 bases of the junction left unmatched.

The chain uses TRBV6-5 and TRBJ1-2, with D possibly TRBD1 on 5 matching bases. V lost 6 bases and J lost 3, with 14 bases in between. The CDR3 runs 14 residues. Germline V CDR1 and CDR2: MNHEY, SVGAGI. DNA for the CDR3: TGTGCCAGCAGCGGGATCAGGGTGGACTATGGCTACACCTTC. As protein: CASSGIRVDYGYTF.

The genes are TRBV28 and TRBJ1-3; D is uncertain. V lost 5 bases, J lost 0 bases, and 11 bases lay in between. Per germline, CDR1 MDHEN and CDR2 SYDVKM. CDR3 length: 15 residues. The CDR3 region has the DNA TGTGCCAGCAGTACACGGACCATCTCTGGAAACACCATATATTTT. Protein: CASSTRTISGNTIYF. Combining the CDR3 with reference TRBV28 and TRBJ1-3 gives the whole variable domain DVKVTQSSRYLVKRTGEKVFLECVQDMDHENMFWYRQDPGLGLRLIYFSYDVKMKEKGDIPEGYSVSREKKERFSLILESASTNQTSMYLCASSTRTISGNTIYFGEGSWLTVV.

This rearrangement joins TRBV11-2 to TRBJ1-5; TRBD1 agrees at 7 bases. The junction had 4 bases not matched to a gene; V was cut back by 5 bases and J by 3 bases. Germline-derived CDR1 and CDR2 are SGHAT and FQNNGV. The CDR3 extends over 14 amino acids. The CDR3: CASSQDRNNQPQHF. Here the CDR3 DNA reads TGTGCCAGCAGCCAGGACAGGAACAATCAGCCCCAGCATTTT.

The J gene is TRBJ1-6, the V gene TRBV9, with D perhaps matching TRBD1 (6 bases). V lost 0 bases and J 10 bases, leaving 14 bases between the germline ends. CDR3 length: 15 amino acids. CDR1 SGDLS and CDR2 YYNGEE come from the germline V gene. The CDR3 reads CASSVGLAGVSPLHF. The DNA of the CDR3 is TGTGCCAGCAGCGTAGGATTGGCAGGGGTATCACCCCTCCACTTT.

The gene calls are TRBV5-6 and TRBJ1-2; no clear D gene. Germline values: CDR1 SGHDT, CDR2 YYEEEE. The CDR3 loop spans 13 amino acids. The ends were cut back, 4 bases at V and 5 bases at J, with 12 bases in the middle. This chain's CDR3 is CASSKRRLYGYTF. The CDR3 DNA is TGTGCCAGCAGCAAAAGGCGCCTATATGGCTACACCTTC.

The chain combines TRBV6-1 with TRBJ2-7; D gene ambiguous. CDR1 is MNHNS, CDR2 SASEGT, per germline. V lost 3 bases and J lost 0, with 6 bases in between. The CDR3 extends over 13 amino acids. Here the CDR3 reads CASSDIVSYEQYF. The CDR3 DNA sequence: TGTGCCAGCAGTGATATAGTCTCCTACGAGCAGTACTTC.

This rearrangement joins TRBV27 to TRBJ2-7; tentative D call: TRBD2 (6 bases). Per germline, CDR1 MNHEY and CDR2 SMNVEV (reference sequence). The V end was cut by 1 base, the J end by 6 bases, with 19 bases between. The CDR3 runs to 16 residues. The CDR3 DNA follows: TGTGCCAGCAGTTTATGGGGATCGGGGGTAGGAGGCGAGCAGTACTTC. Its protein product is CASSLWGSGVGGEQYF.

At least ten counts were recorded for this clone. This chain links TRBV18 with TRBJ1-1, with 7 bases matching TRBD1. V trimming: 6 bases; J trimming: 1 base; junction bases outside the gene matches: 5. Germline values: CDR1 KGHSH, CDR2 LQKENI. This CDR3 has 14 amino acids. Here the CDR3 reads CASSPTGRNTEAFF. In nucleotides, the CDR3 is TGTGCCAGCTCCCCGACAGGGAGGAACACTGAAGCTTTCTTT.

The rearrangement joins TRBV11-2 to TRBJ2-5; the D is unclear. Germline V gene lookup returns CDR1 SGHAT and CDR2 FQNNGV. This CDR3 is 16 amino acids long. Trimming took off 2 bases at V and 7 bases at J, with 20 bases between the two ends. The CDR3 DNA reads as TGTGCCAGCAGCTTAAATGGGGTAGAGGTCGCCCCGACCCAGTACTTC. Translation gives CASSLNGVEVAPTQYF.

This clone is a singleton in its sample. The chain carries TRBV12-3 or TRBV12-4 and TRBJ1-2; D is ambiguous. V was shortened by 7 bases and J by 8 bases, with 17 bases between the two germline ends. This CDR3 contains 13 residues. The CDR3 loop reads CASTPAGVQGYTF. The CDR3 region has the DNA TGTGCCAGCACCCCTGCGGGAGTCCAAGGCTACACCTTC.

In the case of this clone: Other DNA sequences in this specimen translate into the identical CDR3. The chain carries TRBV6-2 or TRBV6-3 and TRBJ1-5; the D gene is possibly TRBD1 (6 bases). The CDR3 is made up of 14 amino acids. The ends were cut back, 0 bases at V and 5 bases at J, with 8 bases in the middle. CDR1 and CDR2 (germline): MNHEY, SVGEGT. CDR3 DNA: TGTGCCAGCAGTTACTCGGACAGTTATCAGCCCCAGCATTTT. Its protein is CASSYSDSYQPQHF.

The chain links TRBV3-1 (or the pseudogene TRBV3-2) to TRBJ2-7; unclear D gene. Trimming took 4 bases from V and 8 from J, leaving 18 bases between them. The CDR3 has 14 residues. Germline lookup yields CDR1 LGHDT and CDR2 YNNKEL (reference sequence). In DNA form, the CDR3 reads TGTGCCAGCAGCCGACCGGGTATCGCCTTCCAGCAGTACTTC. Protein: CASSRPGIAFQQYF.

This chain links TRBV6-5 with TRBJ1-6; 8 bases fit TRBD1. This CDR3 is built from 14 residues. The junction had 7 bases not matched to a gene; V was cut back by 6 bases and J by 9 bases. Germline-derived CDR1 and CDR2 are MNHEY and SVGAGI. The CDR3 sequence is CASRVGQVASPLHF. The DNA for the CDR3 is TGTGCCAGCAGAGTGGGACAGGTGGCTTCACCCCTCCACTTT.

The J gene is TRBJ1-6, the V gene TRBV5-1, with a weak D call TRBD1 (5 bases). This CDR3 is built from 19 residues. The germline V gene encodes CDR1 SGHRS and CDR2 YFSETQ. The V and J ends lost 2 bases and 0 bases respectively, with 18 bases between them. The CDR3, as DNA: TGCGCCAGCAGCTTTGCGGGGACCGGGTTGGGCTCCTATAATTCACCCCTCCACTTT. Its translation: CASSFAGTGLGSYNSPLHF. Variable domain in full (rest from reference TRBV5-1 and TRBJ1-6): KAGVTQTPRYLIKTRGQQVTLSCSPISGHRSVSWYQQTPGQGLQFLFEYFSETQRNKGNFPGRFSGRQFSNSRSEMNVSTLELGDSALYLCASSFAGTGLGSYNSPLHFGNGTRLTVT.

This chain connects TRBV4-3 to TRBJ1-6, with D possibly matching TRBD1 (6 bases). V shed 0 bases and J shed 1 base, with 13 bases lying between them. Germline CDR1 LGHNA, CDR2 YSLEER. CDR3 length: 18 amino acids. DNA for the CDR3: TGCGCCAGCAGCCAAGAAAGTCAGGGGATTTCCTATAATTCACCCCTCCACTTT. It codes for CASSQESQGISYNSPLHF.

This chain links TRBV30 with TRBJ1-3; D perhaps matches TRBD1 (5 bases). Germline lookup yields CDR1 GTSNPN and CDR2 SVGIG (reference sequence). There are 12 residues in the CDR3. V was trimmed by 4 bases and J by 1 base, leaving 5 bases between them. This CDR3 is CAWTGSGNTIYF. CDR3 sequence (DNA): TGTGCCTGGACAGGGTCTGGAAACACCATATATTTT. Filled out from reference TRBV30 and TRBJ1-3, the complete variable domain reads SQTIHQWPATLVQPVGSPLSLECTVEGTSNPNLYWYRQAAGRGLQLLFYSVGIGQISSEVPQNLSASRPQDRQFILSSKKLLLSDSGFYLCAWTGSGNTIYFGEGSWLTVV.

As DNA, the CDR3 is TGCGCCAGCAGCCTTGGGACAGGGAATCAGCCCCAGCATTTT. It yields the protein CASSLGTGNQPQHF. This sequence joins TRBV4-1 and TRBJ1-5; the match to TRBD1 covers 9 bases. The V gene's germline CDR1 is MGHRA and CDR2 YSYEKL. CDR3 length: 14 residues. V lost 4 bases, J lost 4 bases, and 2 bases stayed unmatched.

The chain employs TRBV6-5 and TRBJ2-3; 8 positions agree with TRBD2. V was pared by 0 bases and J by 7 bases, with 9 bases of the junction left unmatched. Germline values: CDR1 MNHEY, CDR2 SVGAGI. The CDR3 is 16 amino acids. CDR3: CASSYSFTGRANTQYF. The CDR3 DNA is TGTGCCAGCAGTTACTCATTCACCGGGAGGGCTAATACGCAGTATTTT.

CDR3: CASSDSQGSPLHF. As DNA, the CDR3 is TGTGCCAGCAGTGACTCCCAGGGTTCACCCCTCCACTTT. The chain combines TRBV6-4 with TRBJ1-6; D is possibly TRBD1 (5 bases). The CDR3 loop spans 13 amino acids. V gave up 0 bases and J gave up 9 bases, with 6 bases separating them. Germline V gene lookup returns CDR1 MRHNA and CDR2 SNTAGT.

This clone was counted once. The chain employs TRBV14 and TRBJ1-6; D is uncertain. The CDR3 is 17 amino acids. CDR1 and CDR2 (germline): SGHDN, FVKESK. V was clipped by 2 bases and J by 10 bases, with 21 bases between them. CDR3: CASSQSLSSALKSPLHF. CDR3 nucleotides: TGTGCCAGCAGCCAAAGCCTGTCCTCAGCACTAAAGTCACCCCTCCACTTT.

V gene TRBV2 combines with J gene TRBJ1-1, with D maybe TRBD1 (5 bases). Germline lookup yields CDR1 SNHLY and CDR2 FYNNEI. The V gene lost 11 bases and the J gene lost 3 bases, with 13 bases spanning the gap. The length of the CDR3 is 12 residues. CDR3 residues: CAGSTADTEAFF. For the CDR3, the DNA is TGTGCCGGGTCGACAGCTGACACTGAAGCTTTCTTT.

V is TRBV6-5 and J is TRBJ2-7; D gene unclear. The length of the CDR3 is 10 residues. Germline lookup yields CDR1 MNHEY and CDR2 SVGAGI. V gave up 8 bases and J gave up 7 bases, with 9 bases separating them. CDR3 bases: TGTGCCAGCTCCCAAGGGGAGCAGTACTTC. Amino acid sequence: CASSQGEQYF.

V is TRBV25-1 and J is TRBJ2-3; no clear D gene. The ends were cut back, 3 bases at V and 3 bases at J, with 7 bases in the middle. The germline V gene encodes CDR1 MGHDK and CDR2 SYGVNS. This CDR3 has 13 amino acids. Here the CDR3 DNA reads TGTGCCAGCAGTGACCCGGGTACAGATACGCAGTATTTT. It encodes CASSDPGTDTQYF.

The chain has TRBV7-9 and TRBJ1-2; the D gene is possibly TRBD1 (5 bases). With 5 bases removed from V and 6 bases from J, the gap between germline ends came to 19 bases. Germline CDR1 reads SEHNR; CDR2 reads FQNEAQ (reference sequence). There are 15 residues in the CDR3. CDR3 coding DNA: TGTGCCAGCAGCCGAGACGGGGACCTATGGGATGGCTACACCTTC. Translated, it gives CASSRDGDLWDGYTF.

The chain combines TRBV4-2 with TRBJ2-5; TRBD2 agrees at 13 bases. Looked up from germline, CDR1 is LGHNA and CDR2 is YNFKEQ. V gave up 3 bases and J gave up 2 bases; unmatched junction bases: 12. This CDR3 is built from 19 residues. This CDR3 reads CASSQAAGTSGNPQETQYF. The CDR3 nucleotides read TGTGCCAGCAGCCAGGCGGCGGGGACTAGCGGGAACCCACAAGAGACCCAGTACTTC.

The chain is built from TRBV6-5 and TRBJ1-5, with a weak D call TRBD1 (5 bases). The V and J ends lost 4 bases and 6 bases respectively, with 19 bases between them. The CDR3 length is 16 residues. Germline CDR1 and CDR2: MNHEY and SVGAGI. CDR3 coding DNA: TGTGCCAGCAGTTCAGCCTCAGGGTCGGAGACTCAGCCCCAGCATTTT. It is translated as CASSSASGSETQPQHF.

This clone appeared a few times. V is TRBV27 and J is TRBJ2-1, with D unclear. V was cut by 2 bases and J by 3 bases, with 8 bases left in between. This CDR3 region has 14 residues. Germline V CDR1 and CDR2: MNHEY, SMNVEV (reference sequence). CDR3 nucleotide sequence: TGTGCCAGCAGTTTACTGGTACACTACAATGAGCAGTTCTTC. Translation gives CASSLLVHYNEQFF.

This clone came up a few times. The chain has TRBV7-2 and TRBJ2-3; 7 nucleotides align to TRBD2. V was clipped by 1 base and J by 1 base; unmatched bases: 5. CDR1 and CDR2 (germline): SGHTA, FQGNSA. The CDR3 totals 16 residues. The CDR3 bases are TGTGCCAGCAGCTTAGTTCTCCTAGCGGGCACAGATACGCAGTATTTT. As protein: CASSLVLLAGTDTQYF.